The next 26 T cell receptor beta chains were all read from a single sample in a study of blood T cell repertoires in COVID-19. Repertoires were generated with immunoSEQ multiplex PCR, while TCRdb's copy carries only in-frame clones and drops some. This sample has 210,000 or so clones, with over 70% found just once. The sample taken for sequencing was peripheral blood. All receptors derive from a man aged 45-65 years with active or convalescent COVID-19.

Remarks on this clone: This may stem from a read error, because a much larger clone lies one nucleotide away. The V and J genes are TRBV14 and TRBJ2-7, with D possibly matching TRBD1 (6 bases). Looked up from germline, CDR1 is SGHDN and CDR2 is FVKESK. The CDR3 sequence is 12 residues long. The CDR3 sequence is CASSHARGEQCF. The CDR3, as DNA: TGTGCCAGCAGCCACGCCAGGGGTGAGCAGTGCTTC.

A remark on this clone: One end of the junction does not line up with germline, which may come from a read error. The V call is TRBV2, the J call TRBJ1-2, with D possibly matching TRBD1 (6 bases). CDR1 SNHLY and CDR2 FYNNEI come from the germline V gene. This CDR3 contains 15 residues. Here the CDR3 DNA reads TGTGCCAGCAGTGAAGCGCGGGGGCTTCGGTTGGTCGTCGCCTTC. This encodes CASSEARGLRLVVAF.

This clone was detected once. The DNA of the CDR3 is TGTGCCAGCAGCTTAAACCTCGGGACTAGCGGGAGGTCCTACAATGAGCAGTTCTTC. It translates to CASSLNLGTSGRSYNEQFF. V usage is TRBV7-8 and J usage is TRBJ2-1; 15 bases line up with TRBD2. V gave up 2 bases and J gave up 1 base; unmatched junction bases: 6. This CDR3 region has 19 residues. Germline V gene data show CDR1 as SGHVS and CDR2 as FQNEAQ. Drawing the rest from reference TRBV7-8 and TRBJ2-1, the complete variable domain is GAGVSQSPRYKVAKRGQDVALRCDPISGHVSLFWYQQALGQGPEFLTYFQNEAQLDKSGLPSDRFFAERPEGSVSTLKIQRTQQEDSAVYLCASSLNLGTSGRSYNEQFFGPGTRLTVL.

V usage is TRBV9 and J usage is TRBJ2-3; TRBD2 might be the D (6 bases). With 0 bases removed from V and 11 bases from J, the gap between germline ends came to 16 bases. This CDR3 contains 14 residues. Germline CDR1 reads SGDLS; CDR2 reads YYNGEE. CDR3 sequence reads: CASSVAGEPAMQYF. CDR3 nucleotides: TGTGCCAGCAGCGTAGCGGGGGAGCCGGCGATGCAGTATTTT. Full variable domain (remainder filled in from reference TRBV9 and TRBJ2-3): DSGVTQTPKHLITATGQRVTLRCSPRSGDLSVYWYQQSLDQGLQFLIQYYNGEERAKGNILERFSAQQFPDLHSELNLSSLELGDSALYFCASSVAGEPAMQYFGPGTRLTVL.

The chain employs TRBV18 and TRBJ1-2, with TRBD1 matching 7 bases. CDR3 length: 15 amino acids. The J segment lost 1 base and the V segment lost 3 bases, leaving 5 bases of the junction unmatched. Germline V gene sequence: CDR1 KGHSH, CDR2 LQKENI. CDR3 nucleotide sequence: TGTGCCAGCTCACCGGGACAGAACTTTAACTATGGCTACACCTTC. Translating gives CASSPGQNFNYGYTF.

V usage is TRBV29-1 and J usage is TRBJ1-5; D gene unclear. Trimming pared 1 base from V and 5 bases from J, leaving 9 bases between. This CDR3 is 13 amino acids long. CDR1 and CDR2 from the germline V gene are SQVTM and ANQGSEA. Written as DNA, the CDR3 is TGCAGCGTTGAAGTAAGGAGGGATCAGCCCCAGCATTTT. Translated, it gives CSVEVRRDQPQHF.

V usage is TRBV7-3 and J usage is TRBJ2-1; 9 bases line up with TRBD2. CDR3 length: 15 residues. With V trimmed by 1 base and J by 7 bases, 5 bases remained unmatched. Germline V gene sequence: CDR1 SGHTA, CDR2 FQGTGA. CDR3 sequence: CASSLIAGVGNEQFF. The CDR3 nucleotides are TGTGCCAGCAGCTTAATAGCGGGAGTTGGTAATGAGCAGTTCTTC.

This clone came up once. One junction end disagrees with the germline gene, perhaps due to a read error. The J gene is TRBJ1-1, the V gene TRBV29-1; tentative D call: TRBD1 (5 bases). The germline CDR1 and CDR2 sequences are SQVTM and ANQGSEA. The CDR3 consists of 13 residues. DNA of the CDR3: TGCAGCGTTTGCAAAGGGGTGAAGACTGAAGCTTTCTTT. This codes for CSVCKGVKTEAFF. Using reference TRBV29-1 and TRBJ1-1 for the parts outside the CDR3, the full variable domain is SAVISQKPSRDICQRGTSLTIQCQVDSQVTMMFWYRQQPGQSLTLIATANQGSEATYESGFVIDKFPISRPNLTFSTLTVSNMSPEDSSIYLCSVCKGVKTEAFFGQGTRLTVV.

This chain uses TRBV5-6 with TRBJ1-2, with 8 bases matching TRBD1. This CDR3 comprises 13 residues. V lost 5 bases, J lost 4 bases, and 4 bases stayed unmatched. CDR1 is SGHDT, CDR2 YYEEEE, per germline. CDR3 region: CASSNRGAYGYTF. The CDR3 region has the DNA TGTGCCAGCAGTAACAGGGGGGCCTATGGCTACACCTTC.

On this clone: At one end, the junction sequence differs from germline, possibly due to a read error. CDR3 amino acids: CASRQASEAFF. The CDR3 nucleotides read TGTGCCAGCAGGCAAGCGTCTGAAGCTTTCTTT. V is TRBV3-1 (or the pseudogene TRBV3-2) and J is TRBJ1-1; no clear D gene. CDR3 size: 11 residues. Germline V gives CDR1 LGHDT, CDR2 YNNKEL (reference sequence).

Written as DNA, the CDR3 is TGTGCCAGCAGCTTGTCCGGGTACGAGCAGTACTTC. As protein: CASSLSGYEQYF. The chain employs TRBV5-6 and TRBJ2-7; D not resolved. The germline gives CDR1 SGHDT, CDR2 YYEEEE. This CDR3 contains 12 residues. The V end lost 1 base, the J end lost 4 bases, and 6 bases lay between the germline ends.

This clone was seen a single time. The gene calls are TRBV4-1 and TRBJ1-1, with D possibly TRBD1 on 6 matching bases. Germline V lookup: CDR1 MGHRA, CDR2 YSYEKL. This CDR3 is built from 13 residues. V lost 5 bases, J lost 0 bases, and 7 bases lay in between. The CDR3 DNA is TGCGCCAGCAGCTGGACAGTGAACACTGAAGCTTTCTTT. Translated: CASSWTVNTEAFF.

Only one count was recorded for this clone. The genes are TRBV18 and TRBJ1-3; 7 nucleotides align to TRBD1. With 2 bases clipped from V and 4 bases from J, the junction kept 8 bases outside the gene matches. This CDR3 contains 16 residues. Germline values: CDR1 KGHSH, CDR2 LQKENI. DNA of the CDR3: TGTGCCAGCTCACCATCGACAGGGACGTCCGGAAACACCATATATTTT. It is translated as CASSPSTGTSGNTIYF.

The chain uses TRBV5-6 and TRBJ2-7; 14 bases are a match to TRBD2. CDR1 and CDR2 (germline): SGHDT, YYEEEE. CDR3 length: 18 residues. V lost 4 bases to trimming and J lost 6 bases; unmatched junction nucleotides: 15. The CDR3 coding sequence is TGTGCCAGCAGCGGGCCGGGACTAGCGGGAGTGGGAGGGGGCGAGCAGTACTTC. As protein: CASSGPGLAGVGGGEQYF.

The chain employs TRBV10-3 and TRBJ1-5; D is unresolved. Germline lookup yields CDR1 ENHRY and CDR2 SYGVKD. The CDR3 covers 12 residues. V was clipped by 2 bases and J by 6 bases, with 5 bases between them. The CDR3 loop reads CAISEPRQPQHF. The CDR3 nucleotides read TGTGCCATCAGTGAGCCCCGTCAGCCCCAGCATTTT.

Within the sample, this clone is large (0.1 to 1%). The chain carries TRBV2 and TRBJ2-1; D call uncertain. The CDR3 is 13 residues long. V gave up 5 bases and J gave up 9 bases, with 14 bases separating them. In germline, CDR1 is SNHLY, CDR2 FYNNEI. The CDR3 nucleotides are TGTGCCAGCAGTTTGTGGCGGTCGTCTGAGCAGTTCTTC. Protein: CASSLWRSSEQFF.

The chain couples TRBV27 to TRBJ2-2; 11 bases line up with TRBD2. CDR3 length: 15 residues. Trimming took 9 bases from V and 5 from J; bases not matched to a gene: 8. Looked up from germline, CDR1 is MNHEY and CDR2 is SMNVEV (reference sequence). The CDR3 coding sequence is TGTGCCAGTTCCCCCGGGACTAGCGGAACCGGGGAGCTGTTTTTT. Its translation: CASSPGTSGTGELFF.

This clone was seen only once. V and J are TRBV18 and TRBJ2-3; a weak D match, TRBD1 (6 bases). The germline V and J ends were trimmed by 3 bases and 2 bases, with 6 bases remaining between them. The CDR3 totals 13 residues. The germline CDR1 and CDR2 sequences are KGHSH and LQKENI. Here the CDR3 DNA reads TGTGCCAGCTCACCGGGGGCCACAGATACGCAGTATTTT. Translation gives CASSPGATDTQYF.

This clone was counted once. The V and J genes are TRBV2 and TRBJ2-1; 7 bases are shared with TRBD1. In germline, CDR1 is SNHLY, CDR2 FYNNEI. With V trimmed by 10 bases and J by 2 bases, 14 bases remained unmatched. The CDR3 loop spans 16 amino acids. The CDR3 nucleotides are TGTGCCACGACCCGCACAGGGGAAAGGGCCTACAATGAGCAGTTCTTC. It specifies CATTRTGERAYNEQFF.

The rearrangement joins TRBV7-2 to TRBJ2-1, with D maybe TRBD2 (6 bases). Germline V gives CDR1 SGHTA, CDR2 FQGNSA. Trimming shortened V by 10 bases and J by 1 base, and 11 bases separated the two germline ends. This CDR3 comprises 13 residues. The CDR3 loop is CATGAGSYNEQFF. As DNA, the CDR3 is TGTGCCACCGGGGCGGGATCCTACAATGAGCAGTTCTTC.

The chain has TRBV6-5 and TRBJ2-2; perhaps TRBD1 as D (5 bases). The CDR3 has 14 residues. V shed 6 bases and J shed 0 bases, with 8 bases lying between them. Germline V gene lookup returns CDR1 MNHEY and CDR2 SVGAGI. The CDR3 DNA sequence: TGTGCCAGCAGATGGGGCGCGAACACCGGGGAGCTGTTTTTT. This translates into CASRWGANTGELFF.

In its sample, this clone was seen a few times. The chain links TRBV2 to TRBJ2-7; 10 positions agree with TRBD2. The junction had 7 bases not matched to a gene; V was cut back by 6 bases and J by 2 bases. The CDR3 runs 15 residues. The germline V gene has CDR1 SNHLY and CDR2 FYNNEI. In nucleotides, the CDR3 is TGTGCCAGCAGGGAGGGGACTAGCGTCGCCTACGAGCAGTACTTC. Its translation is CASREGTSVAYEQYF.

The chain links TRBV5-1 to TRBJ2-2; D unclear. V lost 1 base, J lost 2 bases, and 6 bases lay in between. Germline V lookup: CDR1 SGHRS, CDR2 YFSETQ. CDR3 length: 14 amino acids. The DNA for the CDR3 is TGCGCCAGCAGCTTGACAGCCAACACCGGGGAGCTGTTTTTT. Translating gives CASSLTANTGELFF.

The chain carries TRBV13 and TRBJ2-1; possibly TRBD1 for D (5 bases). Looked up from germline, CDR1 is PRHDT and CDR2 is FYEKMQ (reference sequence). The CDR3 totals 12 residues. V was shortened by 6 bases and J by 9 bases, with 12 bases between the two germline ends. The chain's CDR3 is CASSPLRGEQFF. The DNA for the CDR3 is TGTGCCAGCAGTCCCCTAAGGGGTGAGCAGTTCTTC. The full variable domain, in which reference TRBV13 and TRBJ2-1 provide the parts outside the CDR3, is AAGVIQSPRHLIKEKRETATLKCYPIPRHDTVYWYQQGPGQDPQFLISFYEKMQSDKGSIPDRFSAQQFSDYHSELNMSSLELGDSALYFCASSPLRGEQFFGPGTRLTVL.

This sequence joins TRBV12-3 or TRBV12-4 and TRBJ1-4; tentative D call: TRBD1 (6 bases). The CDR3 covers 13 residues. V shed 6 bases and J shed 4 bases, with 9 bases lying between them. The CDR3 sequence is CASSWTVNEKLFF. As DNA, the CDR3 is TGTGCCAGCAGCTGGACAGTTAATGAAAAACTGTTTTTT.

For this clone: The same CDR3 is also encoded by other DNA sequences in this sample. This chain links TRBV4-3 with TRBJ1-1; no clear D. The CDR3 runs 14 residues. The V and J ends lost 2 bases and 1 base respectively, with 8 bases between them. Germline lookup yields CDR1 LGHNA and CDR2 YSLEER. Here the CDR3 DNA reads TGCGCCAGCAGCCAATTAGGAGGGAACACTGAAGCTTTCTTT. Its translation is CASSQLGGNTEAFF.